This entry lists 22 T cell receptor beta chains sequenced from one sample in a study of radiotherapy plus CTLA-4 blockade in lung cancer. Generated by immunoSEQ multiplex PCR, the TCRdb table keeps only in-frame clones and is missing some. The sample has approximately 100,000 clones, around 85% seen once. This sample comprised peripheral blood, obtained from a patient treated with radiotherapy plus ipilimumab. The receptors come from a human donor with non-small cell lung cancer that progressed on radiotherapy plus ipilimumab. Some clones in this sample may be carry-over from other donors' samples.

Here the CDR3 reads CASSHPGAISGNTIYF. In nucleotides, the CDR3 is TGTGCCAGCAGCCACCCCGGAGCAATCTCTGGAAACACCATATATTTT. The rearrangement uses TRBV4-2 and TRBJ1-3; D call uncertain. Germline CDR1 reads LGHNA; CDR2 reads YNFKEQ. The CDR3 extends over 16 amino acids. V gave up 3 bases and J gave up 0 bases, with 12 bases separating them.

This clone has just one count. V and J are TRBV6-5 and TRBJ1-6; the D gene is possibly TRBD1 (6 bases). Per germline, CDR1 MNHEY and CDR2 SVGAGI. This CDR3 has 15 amino acids. V was pared by 6 bases and J by 5 bases, with 14 bases between. The CDR3 coding sequence is TGTGCCAGCAGGCTTACCTGGACAGATAATTCACCCCTCCACTTT. It encodes CASRLTWTDNSPLHF.

CDR3 residues: CATQVSSYEQYF. DNA of the CDR3: TGTGCCACCCAAGTGAGTTCCTACGAGCAGTACTTC. The chain employs TRBV19 and TRBJ2-7; D ambiguous. The CDR3 covers 12 residues. Trimming removed 10 bases from V and 1 base from J, with 11 bases in between. The germline V gene has CDR1 LNHDA and CDR2 SQIVND (reference sequence). Full variable domain (remainder filled in from reference TRBV19 and TRBJ2-7): DGGITQSPKYLFRKEGQNVTLSCEQNLNHDAMYWYRQDPGQGLRLIYYSQIVNDFQKGDIAEGYSVSREKKESFPLTVTSAQKNPTAFYLCATQVSSYEQYFGPGTRLTVT.

The chain carries TRBV6-5 and TRBJ2-2; the D is unclear. The CDR3 is 12 amino acids. CDR1 and CDR2 (germline): MNHEY, SVGAGI. V was trimmed by 6 bases and J by 4 bases, leaving 6 bases between them. In DNA form, the CDR3 reads TGTGCCAGCAGCCTCTCCACCGGGGAGCTGTTTTTT. It encodes CASSLSTGELFF.

The chain carries TRBV27 and TRBJ1-5; D is undetermined. In germline, CDR1 is MNHEY, CDR2 SMNVEV (reference sequence). V dropped 5 bases and J dropped 2 bases, with 16 bases sitting between them. The CDR3 sequence is 16 residues long. CDR3 residues: CASSPRPYGRNQPQHF. DNA for the CDR3: TGTGCCAGCAGTCCACGTCCGTATGGCCGCAATCAGCCCCAGCATTTT.

The chain employs TRBV7-3 and TRBJ2-7; D possibly matches TRBD1 or TRBD2 (5 bases each). This CDR3 region has 14 residues. With 5 bases removed from V and 0 bases from J, the gap between germline ends came to 11 bases. Germline CDR1 is SGHTA and CDR2 is FQGTGA. CDR3 sequence reads: CASSRGLSSYEQYF. The CDR3 DNA sequence: TGTGCCAGCAGCCGGGGCCTCAGCTCCTACGAGCAGTACTTC.

The chain links TRBV5-6 to TRBJ2-5, with D perhaps TRBD1 or TRBD2 (6 bases each). This CDR3 region has 17 residues. The germline gives CDR1 SGHDT, CDR2 YYEEEE. Trimming pared 3 bases from V and 2 bases from J, leaving 20 bases between. CDR3 in DNA: TGTGCCAGCAGCTCCTATTGGGGGGCTGCTTCTCAAGAGACCCAGTACTTC. Protein sequence: CASSSYWGAASQETQYF.

The chain recombines TRBV28 with TRBJ1-2; D remains unclear. Germline V gene sequence: CDR1 MDHEN, CDR2 SYDVKM. The CDR3 runs to 14 residues. V lost 1 base and J lost 3, with 9 bases in between. Here the CDR3 DNA reads TGTGCCAGCAGTTTATATGTGGGGTACTATGGCTACACCTTC. It codes for CASSLYVGYYGYTF.

V is TRBV6-5 and J is TRBJ1-5; 11 bases align to TRBD1. The CDR3 runs to 15 residues. The germline V gene has CDR1 MNHEY and CDR2 SVGAGI. V was pared by 4 bases and J by 5 bases, with 4 bases of the junction left unmatched. The CDR3 protein is CASSWTGGDDQPQHF. DNA for the CDR3: TGTGCCAGCAGTTGGACAGGGGGCGACGATCAGCCCCAGCATTTT.

V is TRBV5-1 and J is TRBJ2-1, with a tentative D call TRBD1 (6 bases). Germline lookup yields CDR1 SGHRS and CDR2 YFSETQ. Trimming removed 0 bases from V and 5 bases from J, with 9 bases in between. This CDR3 is built from 14 residues. CDR3 DNA sequence: TGCGCCAGCAGCTTGGTTCAGGGGAACAATGAGCAGTTCTTC. Translation gives CASSLVQGNNEQFF.

The rearrangement joins TRBV10-3 to TRBJ2-7, with D perhaps matching TRBD1 (5 bases). CDR1 and CDR2 from the germline V gene are ENHRY and SYGVKD. This CDR3 region has 14 residues. V lost 6 bases to trimming and J lost 2 bases, with 14 bases between them. The chain's CDR3 is CAISTIQATYEQYF. The CDR3 nucleotides read TGTGCCATCAGCACGATACAGGCTACCTACGAGCAGTACTTC.

The chain recombines TRBV5-6 with TRBJ1-2; possible D gene TRBD1, 6 bases. Germline V CDR1 and CDR2: SGHDT, YYEEEE. V was trimmed by 4 bases and J by 4 bases, leaving 8 bases between them. This CDR3 comprises 12 residues. CDR3 nucleotides: TGTGCCAGCAGCAACAGGGTCTATGGCTACACCTTC. Protein product: CASSNRVYGYTF. Together with reference TRBV5-6 and TRBJ1-2, the CDR3 gives the full variable domain: DAGVTQSPTHLIKTRGQQVTLRCSPKSGHDTVSWYQQALGQGPQFIFQYYEEEERQRGNFPDRFSGHQFPNYSSELNVNALLLGDSALYLCASSNRVYGYTFGSGTRLTVV.

This clone has just one count. V and J are TRBV18 and TRBJ1-2; 7 nucleotides align to TRBD1. Germline V gene sequence: CDR1 KGHSH, CDR2 LQKENI. V lost 2 bases to trimming and J lost 2 bases; unmatched junction nucleotides: 8. The CDR3 runs 16 residues. In DNA, the CDR3 is TGTGCCAGCTCACCAAGACAGGGAGGCGGAAACTATGGCTACACCTTC. Translated, it gives CASSPRQGGGNYGYTF.

On this clone itself: Other DNA sequences in this specimen translate into the identical CDR3. The chain uses TRBV6-6 and TRBJ2-7, with 12 nucleotides matching TRBD2. This CDR3 spans 15 amino acids. The J segment lost 7 bases and the V segment lost 5 bases, leaving 9 bases of the junction unmatched. CDR1 is MNHNY and CDR2 is SVGAGI in the germline V gene (reference sequence). CDR3: CASSPRLAGAGEQYF. The CDR3 coding sequence is TGTGCCAGCAGTCCGAGACTAGCGGGGGCGGGAGAGCAGTACTTC.

The J gene is TRBJ2-3, the V gene TRBV9; D is possibly TRBD1 or TRBD2 (7 bases each). With 0 bases removed from V and 5 bases from J, the gap between germline ends came to 16 bases. Looked up from germline, CDR1 is SGDLS and CDR2 is YYNGEE. The CDR3 covers 16 residues. The CDR3 reads CASSVEHRGGVDTQYF. The CDR3 bases are TGTGCCAGCAGCGTAGAGCACAGGGGAGGGGTAGATACGCAGTATTTT. Complete variable domain (other parts from reference TRBV9 and TRBJ2-3): DSGVTQTPKHLITATGQRVTLRCSPRSGDLSVYWYQQSLDQGLQFLIQYYNGEERAKGNILERFSAQQFPDLHSELNLSSLELGDSALYFCASSVEHRGGVDTQYFGPGTRLTVL.

This chain uses TRBV6-1 with TRBJ1-2; 12 bases map to TRBD1. Trimming cost V 6 bases and J 5 bases; bases outside gene matches: 7. Germline V gene lookup returns CDR1 MNHNS and CDR2 SASEGT. The CDR3 has 15 residues. In DNA, the CDR3 is TGTGCCAGCAGCGGGACAGGGGGCAATGTGTATGGCTACACCTTC. As protein: CASSGTGGNVYGYTF.

This chain connects TRBV6-5 to TRBJ2-7, with D possibly TRBD1 on 5 matching bases. The V and J ends lost 2 bases and 6 bases respectively, with 8 bases between them. There are 12 residues in the CDR3. Germline V gene sequence: CDR1 MNHEY, CDR2 SVGAGI. The CDR3, as DNA: TGTGCCAGCAGTTACCTAGGGGCCGAGCAGTACTTC. It specifies CASSYLGAEQYF.

This clone was found a few times. The chain is built from TRBV6-6 and TRBJ1-2; no clear D. The CDR3 consists of 13 residues. CDR1 and CDR2 from the germline V gene are MNHNY and SVGAGI (reference sequence). Trimming took 0 bases from V and 8 from J, leaving 10 bases between them. DNA of the CDR3: TGTGCCAGCAGTTACTCTCCCGAATCGGGCTACACCTTC. This translates into CASSYSPESGYTF.

This clone has a single count. The chain joins TRBV23-1 to TRBJ1-2; D remains ambiguous. TRBV23-1 is noted as an ORF with a role that remains uncertain. The CDR3 covers 13 residues. V dropped 1 base and J dropped 4 bases, with 7 bases sitting between them. The CDR3 loop is CASSQCATYGYTF. Here the CDR3 DNA reads TGCGCCAGCAGTCAATGCGCCACCTATGGCTACACCTTC.

The rearrangement uses TRBV4-2 and TRBJ2-5; 11 bases align to TRBD1. Germline CDR1 and CDR2: LGHNA and YNFKEQ. The V and J ends lost 2 bases and 5 bases, in that order; junction bases with no gene match: 10. This CDR3 spans 17 amino acids. The CDR3 loop is CASSQLGTGGRRETQYF. The CDR3 nucleotides read TGTGCCAGCAGCCAACTAGGGACAGGGGGAAGGAGGGAGACCCAGTACTTC.

The rearrangement uses TRBV5-1 and TRBJ2-7, with 10 bases that match TRBD1. The germline gives CDR1 SGHRS, CDR2 YFSETQ. V trimming: 4 bases; J trimming: 4 bases; junction bases outside the gene matches: 11. This CDR3 comprises 16 residues. The CDR3 sequence: CASSQAGQGVRYEQYF. The CDR3 DNA reads TGCGCCAGCAGCCAAGCTGGACAGGGGGTCCGATACGAGCAGTACTTC.

The chain combines TRBV6-5 with TRBJ1-6, with a tentative D call TRBD1 (6 bases). The V end lost 6 bases, the J end lost 5 bases, and 8 bases lay between the germline ends. CDR1 MNHEY and CDR2 SVGAGI come from the germline V gene. CDR3 length: 13 amino acids. Here the CDR3 reads CASSGQNNSPLHF. The CDR3 DNA is TGTGCCAGCAGCGGACAGAATAATTCACCCCTCCACTTT.